The clone carrying this T cell receptor beta chain was detected only once. The antigen is undetermined. The repertoire was sequenced with immunoSEQ multiplex PCR; TCRdb's copy has only in-frame clones and lacks some. The sample lists some 1 million clones; roughly 75% were seen once. These data belong to a study of shared clonotypes between healthy human individuals. Overall study: Each donor's CD4 naive and CD4 memory cells filled three plates apiece, CD8 naive two, and CD8 memory one. General observations from the study: Rarefaction analysis demonstrated incomplete sorted-subset sequencing notwithstanding large depth. Naive subsets usually exceeded memory subsets in estimated richness.

There are 15 residues in the CDR3. Germline V gene lookup returns CDR1 SGHRS and CDR2 YFSETQ. The V and J ends lost 4 bases and 3 bases, in that order; junction bases with no gene match: 7. The TCR originated in a young man in good health. The chain has TRBV5-1 and TRBJ2-3; TRBD2 matches at 8 bases. Sequencing was done on a sample of memory CD4+ T cells sorted from blood. Subset given: CD45RA-negative fraction. CDR3 sequence: CASSPQGGGTDTQYF. Written as DNA, the CDR3 is TGCGCCAGCAGCCCGCAGGGCGGGGGGACAGATACGCAGTATTTT. The full variable domain, its missing parts supplied by reference TRBV5-1 and TRBJ2-3, is KAGVTQTPRYLIKTRGQQVTLSCSPISGHRSVSWYQQTPGQGLQFLFEYFSETQRNKGNFPGRFSGRQFSNSRSEMNVSTLELGDSALYLCASSPQGGGTDTQYFGPGTRLTVL.